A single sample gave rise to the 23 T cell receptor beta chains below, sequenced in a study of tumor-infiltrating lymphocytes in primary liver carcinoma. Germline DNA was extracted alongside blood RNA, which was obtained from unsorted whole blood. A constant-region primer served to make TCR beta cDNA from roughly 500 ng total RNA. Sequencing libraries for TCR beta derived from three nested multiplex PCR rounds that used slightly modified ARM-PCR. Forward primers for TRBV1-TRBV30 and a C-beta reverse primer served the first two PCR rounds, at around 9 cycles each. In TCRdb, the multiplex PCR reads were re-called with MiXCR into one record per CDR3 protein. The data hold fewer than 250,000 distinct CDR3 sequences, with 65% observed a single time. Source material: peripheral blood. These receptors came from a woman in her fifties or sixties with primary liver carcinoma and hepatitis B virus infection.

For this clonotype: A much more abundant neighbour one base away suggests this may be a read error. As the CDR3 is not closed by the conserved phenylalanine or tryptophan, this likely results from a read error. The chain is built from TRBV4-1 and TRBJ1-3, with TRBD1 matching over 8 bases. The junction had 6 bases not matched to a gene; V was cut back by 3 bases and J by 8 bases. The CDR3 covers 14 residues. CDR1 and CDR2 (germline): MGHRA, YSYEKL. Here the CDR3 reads CASSQQDREDTIYS. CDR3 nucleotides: TGCGCCAGCAGCCAGCAGGACAGGGAGGACACCATATATTCT.

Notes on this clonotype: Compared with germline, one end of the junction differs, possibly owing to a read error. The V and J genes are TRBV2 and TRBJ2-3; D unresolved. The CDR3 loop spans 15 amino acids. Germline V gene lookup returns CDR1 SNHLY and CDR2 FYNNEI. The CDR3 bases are TGTGCCAGCAGCCCACCGGTGCGGAGCACAGATACTCAGTATTTT. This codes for CASSPPVRSTDTQYF. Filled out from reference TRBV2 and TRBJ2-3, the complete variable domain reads EPEVTQTPSHQVTQMGQEVILRCVPISNHLYFYWYRQILGQKVEFLVSFYNNEISEKSEIFDDQFSVERPDGSNFTLKIRSTKLEDSAMYFCASSPPVRSTDTQYFGPGTRLTVL.

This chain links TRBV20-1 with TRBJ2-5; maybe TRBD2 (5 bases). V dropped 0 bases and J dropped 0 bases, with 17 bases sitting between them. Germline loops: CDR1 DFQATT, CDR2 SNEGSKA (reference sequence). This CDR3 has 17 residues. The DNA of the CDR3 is TGCAGTGCTAGAGATCCGGAGGCTAGCCAGTACCAAGAGACCCAGTACTTC. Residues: CSARDPEASQYQETQYF.

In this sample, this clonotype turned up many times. In DNA, the CDR3 is TGTGCCAGCAGCCAAGATCCGACAGGGGGCTACGAGCAGTACTTC. Residues: CASSQDPTGGYEQYF. This chain uses TRBV4-2 with TRBJ2-7; 9 bases map to TRBD1. The CDR3 runs 15 residues. V lost 0 bases to trimming and J lost 3 bases; unmatched junction nucleotides: 3. From germline, CDR1 is LGHNA and CDR2 YNFKEQ.

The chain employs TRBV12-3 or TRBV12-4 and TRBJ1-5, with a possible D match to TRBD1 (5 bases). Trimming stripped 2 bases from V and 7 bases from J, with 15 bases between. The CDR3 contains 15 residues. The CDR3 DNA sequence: TGTGCCAGCAGTTTATCTACGCCCTGGGGGCAGCCCCAGCATTTT. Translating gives CASSLSTPWGQPQHF.

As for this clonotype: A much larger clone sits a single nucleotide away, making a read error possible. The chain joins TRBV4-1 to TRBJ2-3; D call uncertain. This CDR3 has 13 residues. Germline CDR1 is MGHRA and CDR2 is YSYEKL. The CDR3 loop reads CANSHPITDTQYF. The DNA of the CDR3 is TGCGCCAACAGCCACCCAATCACAGATACGCAGTATTTT.

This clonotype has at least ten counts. The DNA of the CDR3 is TGCAGCGTTGAACGGGGACAGGGTACCGAGCAGTACTTC. Translated, it gives CSVERGQGTEQYF. The J gene is TRBJ2-7, the V gene TRBV29-1; 9 nucleotides align to TRBD1. The J segment lost 6 bases and the V segment lost 2 bases, leaving 5 bases of the junction unmatched. The germline V gene encodes CDR1 SQVTM and CDR2 ANQGSEA. This CDR3 contains 13 residues.

CDR3 bases: TGTGCCAGCAGCTTCCCATTCCCCAGCGAGAACGCCGCTCTAGCTAACTATGGCTACACCTTC. Translating it yields CASSFPFPSENAALANYGYTF. The gene calls are TRBV11-2 and TRBJ1-2; D is unresolved. The CDR3 contains 21 residues. Germline CDR1 is SGHAT and CDR2 is FQNNGV. Trimming removed 3 bases from V and 0 bases from J, with 29 bases in between.

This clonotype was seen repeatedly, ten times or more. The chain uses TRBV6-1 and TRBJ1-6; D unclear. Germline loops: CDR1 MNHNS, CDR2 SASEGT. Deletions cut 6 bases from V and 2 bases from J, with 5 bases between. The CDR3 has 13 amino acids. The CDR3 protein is CASRSAYNSPLHF. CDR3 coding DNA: TGTGCCAGCAGGTCGGCCTATAATTCACCCCTCCACTTT.

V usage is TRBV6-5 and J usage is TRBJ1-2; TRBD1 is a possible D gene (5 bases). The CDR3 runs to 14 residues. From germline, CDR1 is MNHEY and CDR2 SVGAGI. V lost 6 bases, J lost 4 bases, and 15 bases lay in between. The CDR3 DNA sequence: TGTGCCAGCAGCCCTGTTGATACAGGCTATGGCTACACCTTC. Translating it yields CASSPVDTGYGYTF.

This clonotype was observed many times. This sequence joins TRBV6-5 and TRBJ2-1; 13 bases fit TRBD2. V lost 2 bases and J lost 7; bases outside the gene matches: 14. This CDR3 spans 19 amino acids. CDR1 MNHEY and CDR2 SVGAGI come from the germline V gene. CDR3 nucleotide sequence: TGTGCCAGCAGTTACAGGCTAAGTCCACTAGCGGGAGGGGTGAATGAGCAGTTCTTC. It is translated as CASSYRLSPLAGGVNEQFF.

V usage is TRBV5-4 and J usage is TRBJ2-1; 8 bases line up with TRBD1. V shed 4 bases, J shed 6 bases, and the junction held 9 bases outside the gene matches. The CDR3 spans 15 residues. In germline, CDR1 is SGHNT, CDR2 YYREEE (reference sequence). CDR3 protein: CASSRTGTGVNEQFF. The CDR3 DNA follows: TGTGCCAGCAGCCGGACCGGGACAGGAGTCAATGAGCAGTTCTTC.

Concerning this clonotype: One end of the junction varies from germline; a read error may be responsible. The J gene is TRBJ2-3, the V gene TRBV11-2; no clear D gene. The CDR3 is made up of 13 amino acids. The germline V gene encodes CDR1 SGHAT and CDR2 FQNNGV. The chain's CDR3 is CASSSDRGDMQYF. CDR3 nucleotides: TGTGCCAGCAGTTCAGATCGAGGAGATATGCAGTATTTT.

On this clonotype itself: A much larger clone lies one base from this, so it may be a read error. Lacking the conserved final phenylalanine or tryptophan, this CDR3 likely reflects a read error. CDR3 protein: CASSHGQGGNTEAFL. CDR3 nucleotide sequence: TGTGCCAGCAGCCACGGACAGGGAGGGAACACTGAAGCTTTCTTA. The chain employs TRBV4-2 and TRBJ1-1; TRBD1 agrees at 8 bases. There are 15 residues in the CDR3. In germline, CDR1 is LGHNA, CDR2 YNFKEQ. J gave up 1 base and V 3 bases, and 4 bases lay outside the gene matches.

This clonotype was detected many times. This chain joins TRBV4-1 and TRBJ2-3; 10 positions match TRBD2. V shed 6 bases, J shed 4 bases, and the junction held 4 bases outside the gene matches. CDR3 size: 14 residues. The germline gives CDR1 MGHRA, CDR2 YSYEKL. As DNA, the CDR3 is TGCGCCAGCAGTCCTAGCGGGAGTGCAGATACGCAGTATTTT. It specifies CASSPSGSADTQYF.

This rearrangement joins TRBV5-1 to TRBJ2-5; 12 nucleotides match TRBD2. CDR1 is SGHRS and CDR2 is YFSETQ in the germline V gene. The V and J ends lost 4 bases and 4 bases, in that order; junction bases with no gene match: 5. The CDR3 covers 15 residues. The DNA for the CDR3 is TGCGCCAGCAGCCCTCAGACTAGCGGGGGAGAGACCCAGTACTTC. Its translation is CASSPQTSGGETQYF.

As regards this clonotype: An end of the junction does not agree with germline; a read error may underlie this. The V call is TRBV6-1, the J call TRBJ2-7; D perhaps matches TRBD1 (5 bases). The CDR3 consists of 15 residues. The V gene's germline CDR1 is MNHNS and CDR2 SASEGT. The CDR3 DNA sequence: TGTGCCAGCAGTGACCCATGGGGCTCCTCCTACGATCAGTACTTC. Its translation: CASSDPWGSSYDQYF.

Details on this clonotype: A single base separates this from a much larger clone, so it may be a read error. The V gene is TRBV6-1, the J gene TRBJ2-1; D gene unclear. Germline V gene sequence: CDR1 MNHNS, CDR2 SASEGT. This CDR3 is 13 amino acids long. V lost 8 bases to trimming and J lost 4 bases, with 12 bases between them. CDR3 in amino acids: CASLLGIYNEQFF. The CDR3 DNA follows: TGTGCCAGCCTCTTAGGGATATACAATGAGCAGTTCTTC.

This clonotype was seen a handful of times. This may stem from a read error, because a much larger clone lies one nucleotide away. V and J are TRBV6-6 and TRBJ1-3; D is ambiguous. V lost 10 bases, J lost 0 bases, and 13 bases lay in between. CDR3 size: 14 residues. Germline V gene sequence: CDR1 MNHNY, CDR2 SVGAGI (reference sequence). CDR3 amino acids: CANRPGTSGNTIYF. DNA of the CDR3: TGTGCCAACAGACCGGGAACCTCTGGAAACACCATATATTTT.

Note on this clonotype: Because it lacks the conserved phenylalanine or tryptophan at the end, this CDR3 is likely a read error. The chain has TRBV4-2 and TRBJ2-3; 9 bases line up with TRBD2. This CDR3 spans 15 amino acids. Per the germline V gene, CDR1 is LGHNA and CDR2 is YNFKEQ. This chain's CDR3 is CAGSQGLALTDTQYY. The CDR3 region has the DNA TGTGCCGGCAGCCAAGGACTAGCGCTGACAGATACGCAGTATTAT.

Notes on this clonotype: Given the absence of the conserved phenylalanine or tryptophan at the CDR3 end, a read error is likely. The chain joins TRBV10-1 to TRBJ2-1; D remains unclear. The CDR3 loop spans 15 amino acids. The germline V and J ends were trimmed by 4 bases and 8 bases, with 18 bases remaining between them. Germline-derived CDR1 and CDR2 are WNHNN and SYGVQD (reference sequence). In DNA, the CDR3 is TGCGCCAGCAGTGCAAATGCCGGGTTGGGCGATGAGCAGTTCTTA. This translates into CASSANAGLGDEQFL.

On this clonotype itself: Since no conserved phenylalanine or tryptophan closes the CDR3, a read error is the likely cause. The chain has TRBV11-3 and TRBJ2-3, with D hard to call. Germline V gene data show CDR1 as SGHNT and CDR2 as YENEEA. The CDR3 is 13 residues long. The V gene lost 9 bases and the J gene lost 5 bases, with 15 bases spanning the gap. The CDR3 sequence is CARSPALEDTQYI. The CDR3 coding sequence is TGTGCCAGGAGCCCGGCACTCGAAGATACGCAGTATATT.

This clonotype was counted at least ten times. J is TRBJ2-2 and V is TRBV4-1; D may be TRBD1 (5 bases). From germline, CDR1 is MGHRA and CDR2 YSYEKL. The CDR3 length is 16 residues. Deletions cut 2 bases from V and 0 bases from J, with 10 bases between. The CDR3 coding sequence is TGCGCCAGCAGCCAATGGCAGGGTCCGAACACCGGGGAGCTGTTTTTT. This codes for CASSQWQGPNTGELFF.